This entry is about one T cell receptor (beta chain). The data belong to a study of CD8 T cells in Susac syndrome. When the RNA was reverse transcribed, random hexamers were used with an input of roughly 0.45 to 1 ug. It was immunoSEQ multiplex PCR that amplified TCR beta CDR3 across 54 Vbeta and 13 Jbeta. TCRdb reprocessed the immunoSEQ multiplex PCR reads with MiXCR, giving one entry per CDR3 protein. Of 150,000 to 160,000 distinct CDR3 sequences listed, less than 97% are singletons. CD8+ and CD4+ T cells circulating in blood were sequenced for TCR beta. Negative isolation yielded CD8+ and CD4+ T cells; FACS enriched TEMRA cells. Sequences were obtained from CD8+ T cells from PBMCs. The source is a human donor with multiple sclerosis.

Here the CDR3 reads CASSSGLAGSSYNEQFF. The CDR3 bases are TGCGCCAGCAGCTCGGGACTAGCGGGGAGCTCCTACAATGAGCAGTTCTTC. The genes are TRBV5-1 and TRBJ2-1; 13 bases line up with TRBD2. This CDR3 spans 17 amino acids. Germline V lookup: CDR1 SGHRS, CDR2 YFSETQ. J gave up 0 bases and V 3 bases, and 3 bases lay outside the gene matches. The complete variable domain, with remaining parts taken from reference TRBV5-1 and TRBJ2-1, reads KAGVTQTPRYLIKTRGQQVTLSCSPISGHRSVSWYQQTPGQGLQFLFEYFSETQRNKGNFPGRFSGRQFSNSRSEMNVSTLELGDSALYLCASSSGLAGSSYNEQFFGPGTRLTVL.